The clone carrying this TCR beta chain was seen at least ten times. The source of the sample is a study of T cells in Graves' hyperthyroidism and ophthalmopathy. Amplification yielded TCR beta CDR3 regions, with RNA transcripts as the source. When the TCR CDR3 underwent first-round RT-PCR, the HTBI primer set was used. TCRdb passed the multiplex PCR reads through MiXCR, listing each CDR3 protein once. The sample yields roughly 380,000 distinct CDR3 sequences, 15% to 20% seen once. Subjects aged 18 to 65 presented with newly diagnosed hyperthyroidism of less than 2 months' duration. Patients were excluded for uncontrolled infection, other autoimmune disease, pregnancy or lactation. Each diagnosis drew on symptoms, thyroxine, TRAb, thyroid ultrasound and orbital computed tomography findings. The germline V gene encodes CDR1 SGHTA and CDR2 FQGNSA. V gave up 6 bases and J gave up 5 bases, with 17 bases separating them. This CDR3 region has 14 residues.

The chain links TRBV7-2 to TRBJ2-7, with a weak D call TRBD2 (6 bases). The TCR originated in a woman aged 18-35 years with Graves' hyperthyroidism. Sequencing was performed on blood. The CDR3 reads CASRGAGSVDEQYF. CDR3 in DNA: TGTGCCAGCAGAGGTGCGGGGTCAGTCGACGAGCAGTACTTC.